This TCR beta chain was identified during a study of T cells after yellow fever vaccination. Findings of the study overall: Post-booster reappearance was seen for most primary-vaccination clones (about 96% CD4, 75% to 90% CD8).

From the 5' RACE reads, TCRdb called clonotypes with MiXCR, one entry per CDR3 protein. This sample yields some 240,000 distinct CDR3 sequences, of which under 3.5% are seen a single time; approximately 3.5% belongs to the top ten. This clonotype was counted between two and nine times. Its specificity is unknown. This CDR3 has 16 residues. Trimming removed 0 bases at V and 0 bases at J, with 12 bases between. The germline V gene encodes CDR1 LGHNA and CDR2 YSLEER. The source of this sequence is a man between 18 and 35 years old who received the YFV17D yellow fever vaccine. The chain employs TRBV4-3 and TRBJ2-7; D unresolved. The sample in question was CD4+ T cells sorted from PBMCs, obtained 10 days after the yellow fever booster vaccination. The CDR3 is CASSQDFARNSYEQYF. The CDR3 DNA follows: TGCGCCAGCAGCCAAGATTTCGCTCGTAACTCCTACGAGCAGTACTTC.